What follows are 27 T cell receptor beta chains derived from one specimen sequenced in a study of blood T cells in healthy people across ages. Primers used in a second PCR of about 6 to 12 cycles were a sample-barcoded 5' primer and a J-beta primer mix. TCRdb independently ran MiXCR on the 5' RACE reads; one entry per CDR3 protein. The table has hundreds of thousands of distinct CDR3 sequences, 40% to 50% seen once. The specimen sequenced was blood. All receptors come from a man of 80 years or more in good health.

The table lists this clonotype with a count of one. The CDR3 protein is CASSFSRSYYNEQFF. The CDR3 coding sequence is TGTGCCAGCAGTTTTTCCAGGTCTTACTACAATGAGCAGTTCTTC. The chain has TRBV28 and TRBJ2-1; D is unclear. Per the germline V gene, CDR1 is MDHEN and CDR2 is SYDVKM. This CDR3 comprises 15 residues. V gave up 3 bases and J gave up 3 bases, with 12 bases separating them.

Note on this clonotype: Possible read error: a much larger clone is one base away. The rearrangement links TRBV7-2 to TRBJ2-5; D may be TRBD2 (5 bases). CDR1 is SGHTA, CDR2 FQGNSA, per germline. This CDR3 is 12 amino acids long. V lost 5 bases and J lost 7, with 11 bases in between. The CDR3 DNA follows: TGTGCCAGCAGCCCGGGGAAGACGACCCAGTACTTC. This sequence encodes CASSPGKTTQYF.

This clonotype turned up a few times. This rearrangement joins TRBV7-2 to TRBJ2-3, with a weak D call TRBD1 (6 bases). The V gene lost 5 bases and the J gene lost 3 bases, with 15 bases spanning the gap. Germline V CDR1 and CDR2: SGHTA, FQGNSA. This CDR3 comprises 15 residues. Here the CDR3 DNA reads TGTGCCAGCAGCAAGTACAGGGTTAGAACAGATACGCAGTATTTT. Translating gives CASSKYRVRTDTQYF.

Here the CDR3 reads CASSYYIGTSGMKAEQYF. DNA for the CDR3: TGTGCCAGCAGCTACTATATAGGGACTAGCGGGATGAAGGCCGAGCAGTACTTC. This sequence joins TRBV7-9 and TRBJ2-5; 13 nucleotides agree with TRBD2. The better agreement between TRBJ2-7 and the DNA end casts doubt on the J call. The CDR3 is made up of 18 amino acids. Looked up from germline, CDR1 is SEHNR and CDR2 is FQNEAQ (reference sequence).

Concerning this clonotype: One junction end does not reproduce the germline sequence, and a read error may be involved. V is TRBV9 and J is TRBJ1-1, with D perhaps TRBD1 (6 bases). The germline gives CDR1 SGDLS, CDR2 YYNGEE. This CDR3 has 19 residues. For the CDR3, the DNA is TGTGCCGGCAGCGTTCGTGGTGGATCCGCGACAGGTAGAGGCGCTGAAGCTTTCTTT. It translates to CAGSVRGGSATGRGAEAFF.

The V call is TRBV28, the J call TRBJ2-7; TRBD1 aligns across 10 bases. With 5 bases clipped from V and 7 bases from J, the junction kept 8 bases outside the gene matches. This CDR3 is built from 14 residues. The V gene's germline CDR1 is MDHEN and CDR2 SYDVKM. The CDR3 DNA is TGTGCCAGCAGTAACCGGGACAGGGGAAAGGAGCAGTACTTC. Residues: CASSNRDRGKEQYF.

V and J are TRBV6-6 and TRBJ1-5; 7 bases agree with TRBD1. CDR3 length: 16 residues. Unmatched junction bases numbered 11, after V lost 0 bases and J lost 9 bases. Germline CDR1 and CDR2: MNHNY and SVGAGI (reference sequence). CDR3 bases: TGTGCCAGCAGTTACTCGATGGGACAGCCCCAGGGGCCCCAGCATTTT. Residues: CASSYSMGQPQGPQHF.

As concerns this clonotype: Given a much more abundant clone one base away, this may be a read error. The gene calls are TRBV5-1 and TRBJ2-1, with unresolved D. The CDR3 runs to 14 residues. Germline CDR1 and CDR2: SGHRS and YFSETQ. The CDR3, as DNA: TGCGCCGGCAGCTTTTCCAGCATGAGCGAGGAGCAGTTCTTC. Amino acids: CAGSFSSMSEEQFF. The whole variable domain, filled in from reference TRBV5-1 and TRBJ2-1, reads KAGVTQTPRYLIKTRGQQVTLSCSPISGHRSVSWYQQTPGQGLQFLFEYFSETQRNKGNFPGRFSGRQFSNSRSEMNVSTLELGDSALYLCAGSFSSMSEEQFFGPGTRLTVL.

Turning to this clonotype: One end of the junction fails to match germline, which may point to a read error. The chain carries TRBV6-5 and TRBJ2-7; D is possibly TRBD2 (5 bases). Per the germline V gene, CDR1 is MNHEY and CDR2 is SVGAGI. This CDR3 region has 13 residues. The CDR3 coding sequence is TGCGCCAGCAGCCTCGGGGTAGCCTACGAGCAGTACTTC. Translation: CASSLGVAYEQYF.

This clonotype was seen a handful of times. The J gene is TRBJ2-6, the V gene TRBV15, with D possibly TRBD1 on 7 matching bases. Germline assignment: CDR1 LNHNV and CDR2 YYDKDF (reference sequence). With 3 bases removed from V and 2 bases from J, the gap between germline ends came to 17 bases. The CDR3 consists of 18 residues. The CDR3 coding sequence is TGTGCCACCAGCAGGAAACTGGAGGGGGCAGCTGGGGCCAACGTCCTGACTTTC. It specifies CATSRKLEGAAGANVLTF.

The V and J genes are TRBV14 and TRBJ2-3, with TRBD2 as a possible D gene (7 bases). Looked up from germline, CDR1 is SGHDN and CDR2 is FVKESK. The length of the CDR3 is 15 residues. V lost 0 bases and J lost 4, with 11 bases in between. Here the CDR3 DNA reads TGTGCCAGCAGCCAAGATCGGGGGGCAGCAGATACGCAGTATTTT. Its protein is CASSQDRGAADTQYF.

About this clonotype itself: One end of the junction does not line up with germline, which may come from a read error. In DNA, the CDR3 is TGTGCCAGCAAGACCTCAACTAAGGAAAAACTGTTTTTT. Translation gives CASKTSTKEKLFF. V is TRBV25-1 and J is TRBJ1-4; D call uncertain. This CDR3 comprises 13 residues. Germline V gives CDR1 MGHDK, CDR2 SYGVNS.

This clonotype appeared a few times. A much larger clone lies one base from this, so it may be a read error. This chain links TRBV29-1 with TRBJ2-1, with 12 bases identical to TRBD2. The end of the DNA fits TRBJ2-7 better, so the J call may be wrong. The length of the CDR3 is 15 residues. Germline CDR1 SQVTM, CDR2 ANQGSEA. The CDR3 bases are TGCAGCGTTGAAGAAGGACTAGCGGGGCCTAATGAGCAGTACTTC. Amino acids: CSVEEGLAGPNEQYF.

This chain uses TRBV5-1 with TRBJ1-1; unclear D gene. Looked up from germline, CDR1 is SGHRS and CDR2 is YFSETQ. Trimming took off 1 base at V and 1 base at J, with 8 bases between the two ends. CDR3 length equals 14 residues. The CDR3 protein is CASSLNTENTEAFF. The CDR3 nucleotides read TGCGCCAGCAGCTTGAATACTGAGAACACTGAAGCTTTCTTT.

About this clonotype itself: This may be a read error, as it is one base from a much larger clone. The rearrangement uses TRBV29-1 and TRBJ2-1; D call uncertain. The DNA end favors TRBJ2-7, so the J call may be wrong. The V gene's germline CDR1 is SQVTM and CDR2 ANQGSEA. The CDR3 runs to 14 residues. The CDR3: CSVAGSSSYNEQYF. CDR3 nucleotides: TGCAGCGTTGCGGGCTCAAGCTCCTACAATGAGCAGTACTTC.

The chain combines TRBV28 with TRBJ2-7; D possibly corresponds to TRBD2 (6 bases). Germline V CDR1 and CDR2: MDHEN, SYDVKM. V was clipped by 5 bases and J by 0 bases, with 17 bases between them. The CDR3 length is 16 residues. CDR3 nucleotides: TGTGCCAGCAGTCCCGGGGGTAGGGGTAGCTCCTACGAGCAGTACTTC. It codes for CASSPGGRGSSYEQYF.

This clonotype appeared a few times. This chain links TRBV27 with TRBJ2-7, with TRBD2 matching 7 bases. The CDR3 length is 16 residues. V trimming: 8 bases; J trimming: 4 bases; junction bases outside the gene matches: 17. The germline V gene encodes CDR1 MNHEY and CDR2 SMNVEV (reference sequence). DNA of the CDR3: TGTGCCAGCGCCAAGGCTGAGGGCGGGAGAGGTTACGAGCAGTACTTC. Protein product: CASAKAEGGRGYEQYF.

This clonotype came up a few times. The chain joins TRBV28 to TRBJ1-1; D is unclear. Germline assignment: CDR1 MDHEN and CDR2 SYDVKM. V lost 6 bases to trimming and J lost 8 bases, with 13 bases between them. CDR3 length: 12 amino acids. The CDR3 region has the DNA TGTGCCAGCAGATCAACCCCGGCCGAAGCTTTCTTT. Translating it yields CASRSTPAEAFF.

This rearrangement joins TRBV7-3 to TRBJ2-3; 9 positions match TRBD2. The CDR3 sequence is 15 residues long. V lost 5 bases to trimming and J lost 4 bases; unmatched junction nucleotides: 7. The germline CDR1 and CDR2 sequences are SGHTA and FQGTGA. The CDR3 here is CASSISGSSPDTQYF. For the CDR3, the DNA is TGTGCCAGCAGCATTAGCGGGAGTTCGCCAGATACGCAGTATTTT.

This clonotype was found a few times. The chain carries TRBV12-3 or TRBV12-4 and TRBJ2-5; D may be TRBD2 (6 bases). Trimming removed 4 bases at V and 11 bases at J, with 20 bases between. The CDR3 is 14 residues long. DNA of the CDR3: TGTGCCAGCAGTTGGGTTGGGGGAGGCAATGAGCAGTACTTC. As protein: CASSWVGGGNEQYF.

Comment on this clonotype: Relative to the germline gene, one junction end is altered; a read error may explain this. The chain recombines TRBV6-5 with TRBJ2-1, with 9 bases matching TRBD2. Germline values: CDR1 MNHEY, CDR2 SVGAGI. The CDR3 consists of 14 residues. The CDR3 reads CTSRPGLACNEQFF. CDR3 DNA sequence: TGTACCAGCAGGCCGGGACTAGCCTGCAATGAGCAGTTCTTC.

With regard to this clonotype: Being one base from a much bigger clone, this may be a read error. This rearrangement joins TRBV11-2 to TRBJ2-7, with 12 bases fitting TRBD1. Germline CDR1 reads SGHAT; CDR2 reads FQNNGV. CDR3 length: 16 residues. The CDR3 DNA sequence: TGTGCCAGCAGCTTGTCCGGGACAGGGGGCTCCTACAAGCAGTACTTC. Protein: CASSLSGTGGSYKQYF.

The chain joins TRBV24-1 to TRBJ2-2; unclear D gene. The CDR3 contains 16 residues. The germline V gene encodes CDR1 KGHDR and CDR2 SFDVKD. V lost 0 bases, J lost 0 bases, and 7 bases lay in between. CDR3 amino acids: CATSDLRRPNTGELFF. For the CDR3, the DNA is TGTGCCACCAGTGATTTGAGGCGACCGAACACCGGGGAGCTGTTTTTT.

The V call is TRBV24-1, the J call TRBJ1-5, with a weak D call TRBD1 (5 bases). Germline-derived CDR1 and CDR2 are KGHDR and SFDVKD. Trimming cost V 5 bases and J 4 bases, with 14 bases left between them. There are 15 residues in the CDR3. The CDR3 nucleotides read TGTGCCACCAGTGGCGGAGGGGCTGGTAATCAGCCCCAGCATTTT. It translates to CATSGGGAGNQPQHF.

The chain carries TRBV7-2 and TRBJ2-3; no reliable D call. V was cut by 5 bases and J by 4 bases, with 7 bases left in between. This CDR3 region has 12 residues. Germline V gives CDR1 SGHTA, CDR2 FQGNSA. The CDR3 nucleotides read TGTGCCAGCAGCAAACTGGCAGATACGCAGTATTTT. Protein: CASSKLADTQYF.

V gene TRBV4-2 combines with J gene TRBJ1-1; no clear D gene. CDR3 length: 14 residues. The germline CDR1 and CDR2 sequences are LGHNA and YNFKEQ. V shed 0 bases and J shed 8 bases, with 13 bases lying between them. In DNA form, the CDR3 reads TGTGCCAGCAGCCAAGACAGCGCCCCATTCGAAGCTTTCTTT. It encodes CASSQDSAPFEAFF.

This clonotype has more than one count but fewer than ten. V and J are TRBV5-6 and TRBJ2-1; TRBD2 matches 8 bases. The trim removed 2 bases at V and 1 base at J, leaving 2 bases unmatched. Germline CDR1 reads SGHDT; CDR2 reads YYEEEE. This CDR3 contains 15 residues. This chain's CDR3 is CASSFGGRSYNEQFF. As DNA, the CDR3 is TGTGCCAGCAGCTTTGGCGGGAGGTCCTACAATGAGCAGTTCTTC. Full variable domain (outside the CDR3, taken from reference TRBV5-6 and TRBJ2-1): DAGVTQSPTHLIKTRGQQVTLRCSPKSGHDTVSWYQQALGQGPQFIFQYYEEEERQRGNFPDRFSGHQFPNYSSELNVNALLLGDSALYLCASSFGGRSYNEQFFGPGTRLTVL.